Below are 32 T cell receptor beta chains sequenced from a single sample in a study of OX40 agonist ivuxolimab in advanced cancers. The data were produced by immunoSEQ multiplex PCR, yet TCRdb's version contains in-frame clones alone and is incomplete. The table records about 99,000 clones, approximately 94% of them present only once. The source was CD4+ or CD8+ T cells sorted from blood, collected in a trial of the OX40 agonist ivuxolimab. The receptors here all came from an adult with an advanced solid tumor such as melanoma, head and neck, liver or kidney cancer.

This chain uses TRBV4-2 with TRBJ2-3; 9 bases are a match to TRBD1. Unmatched junction bases numbered 6, after V lost 3 bases and J lost 5 bases. The CDR3 has 15 amino acids. Per germline, CDR1 LGHNA and CDR2 YNFKEQ. For the CDR3, the DNA is TGTGCCAGCAGCCACGGACAGGGGCAAGGAGATACGCAGTATTTT. Amino acids: CASSHGQGQGDTQYF.

V is TRBV19 and J is TRBJ2-5; 12 bases are shared with TRBD2. V trimming: 1 base; J trimming: 5 bases; junction bases outside the gene matches: 5. CDR3 length: 16 residues. The V gene's germline CDR1 is LNHDA and CDR2 SQIVND (reference sequence). The CDR3 coding sequence is TGTGCCAGTAGTATAGGGCTAGCGGGGGGGCCGGAGACCCAGTACTTC. Its protein product is CASSIGLAGGPETQYF.

The chain is built from TRBV28 and TRBJ2-7; 7 bases are shared with TRBD2. CDR3 size: 15 residues. CDR1 MDHEN and CDR2 SYDVKM come from the germline V gene. Trimming removed 1 base from V and 11 bases from J; junction bases left unmatched: 14. The CDR3 sequence: CASSLSQRGPRGKYF. In DNA, the CDR3 is TGTGCCAGCAGTTTATCTCAGCGGGGCCCCCGGGGGAAGTACTTC.

This chain connects TRBV9 to TRBJ1-1; 7 nucleotides agree with TRBD1. The CDR3 is made up of 14 amino acids. Per germline, CDR1 SGDLS and CDR2 YYNGEE. J lost 5 bases, V lost 4 bases, and 8 bases had no gene match. The CDR3 coding sequence is TGTGCCAGCAGCTCCGGACAGGAGGGGACTGAAGCTTTCTTT. Residues: CASSSGQEGTEAFF.

CDR3 nucleotides: TGTGCCACCAGCAGGACCCAGGGGAGTGGCTACACCTTC. This translates into CATSRTQGSGYTF. This sequence joins TRBV15 and TRBJ1-2, with D possibly matching TRBD1 (6 bases). V lost 3 bases to trimming and J lost 7 bases, with 12 bases between them. Per germline, CDR1 LNHNV and CDR2 YYDKDF (reference sequence). The CDR3 totals 13 residues.

Remarks on this clone: The germline gene is not matched at one end of the junction; a read error may be the cause. The V gene is TRBV12-5, the J gene TRBJ2-1; TRBD2 might be the D (5 bases). Germline assignment: CDR1 LGHNT and CDR2 FRNRAP. The CDR3 sequence is 12 residues long. The CDR3 protein is CASGILSGRPLF. CDR3 DNA: TGTGCTAGTGGCATCCTCAGCGGCCGACCGCTCTTC.

In DNA, the CDR3 is TGTGCCAGTAGTCGCGCGGGACAGGGTAGCACAGATACGCAGTATTTT. This encodes CASSRAGQGSTDTQYF. The V and J genes are TRBV19 and TRBJ2-3; 9 nucleotides agree with TRBD1. V trimming: 5 bases; J trimming: 0 bases; junction bases outside the gene matches: 6. CDR3 length: 16 amino acids. Looked up from germline, CDR1 is LNHDA and CDR2 is SQIVND (reference sequence).

This rearrangement joins TRBV6-6 to TRBJ1-5; D remains unclear. Germline values: CDR1 MNHNY, CDR2 SVGAGI (reference sequence). The CDR3 has 12 amino acids. The ends were cut back, 8 bases at V and 3 bases at J, with 8 bases in the middle. CDR3 in amino acids: CASAGPNQPQHF. The CDR3 DNA follows: TGTGCCAGCGCTGGGCCCAATCAGCCCCAGCATTTT.

The genes are TRBV7-2 and TRBJ1-2; D is undetermined. CDR3 length: 15 amino acids. Looked up from germline, CDR1 is SGHTA and CDR2 is FQGNSA. V was shortened by 1 base and J by 3 bases, with 12 bases between the two germline ends. CDR3 nucleotides: TGTGCCAGCAGCTTAGATCTCGGAGGGTACTATGGCTACACCTTC. Translated: CASSLDLGGYYGYTF. The whole variable domain, filled in from reference TRBV7-2 and TRBJ1-2, reads GAGVSQSPSNKVTEKGKDVELRCDPISGHTALYWYRQSLGQGLEFLIYFQGNSAPDKSGLPSDRFSAERTGGSVSTLTIQRTQQEDSAVYLCASSLDLGGYYGYTFGSGTRLTVV.

J is TRBJ2-3 and V is TRBV5-1; 10 bases are a match to TRBD2. This CDR3 has 16 residues. Germline lookup yields CDR1 SGHRS and CDR2 YFSETQ. V dropped 3 bases and J dropped 4; count of bases not matched to a gene: 8. CDR3 protein: CASSSSLAGFADTQYF. In DNA, the CDR3 is TGCGCCAGCAGCTCCTCACTAGCGGGGTTCGCAGATACGCAGTATTTT.

This sequence joins TRBV7-9 and TRBJ2-2; D perhaps matches TRBD2 (6 bases). Trimming left V 3 bases short and J 2 bases short, with 7 bases between. This CDR3 has 14 amino acids. Germline V lookup: CDR1 SEHNR, CDR2 FQNEAQ (reference sequence). The CDR3 coding sequence is TGTGCCAGCAGCTTGGGGGGAAACACCGGGGAGCTGTTTTTT. Translated: CASSLGGNTGELFF. The whole variable domain, remainder taken from reference TRBV7-9 and TRBJ2-2, is DTGVSQNPRHKITKRGQNVTFRCDPISEHNRLYWYRQTLGQGPEFLTYFQNEAQLEKSRLLSDRFSAERPKGSFSTLEIQRTEQGDSAMYLCASSLGGNTGELFFGEGSRLTVL.

J is TRBJ2-1 and V is TRBV5-1, with D perhaps TRBD2 (5 bases). Germline V gene lookup returns CDR1 SGHRS and CDR2 YFSETQ. This CDR3 is built from 15 residues. Trimming stripped 0 bases from V and 7 bases from J, with 14 bases between. The CDR3 region is CASSLDNQPGNEQFF. The CDR3 bases are TGCGCCAGCAGCTTGGACAACCAGCCGGGGAATGAGCAGTTCTTC. Based on the CDR3 plus reference TRBV5-1 and TRBJ2-1, the full variable domain is KAGVTQTPRYLIKTRGQQVTLSCSPISGHRSVSWYQQTPGQGLQFLFEYFSETQRNKGNFPGRFSGRQFSNSRSEMNVSTLELGDSALYLCASSLDNQPGNEQFFGPGTRLTVL.

J is TRBJ2-5 and V is TRBV9; 8 bases agree with TRBD2. The CDR3 contains 15 residues. Germline lookup yields CDR1 SGDLS and CDR2 YYNGEE. After removal of 0 bases from V and 4 bases from J, the junction contained 5 bases not matched to a gene. The CDR3 DNA reads as TGTGCCAGCAGCGTAGACGGGAGGGCCCCAGAGACCCAGTACTTC. Translating it yields CASSVDGRAPETQYF.

This sequence joins TRBV29-1 and TRBJ1-2; D perhaps matches TRBD1 (6 bases). This CDR3 comprises 13 residues. Looked up from germline, CDR1 is SQVTM and CDR2 is ANQGSEA. The V and J ends lost 8 bases and 5 bases respectively, with 18 bases between them. Here the CDR3 reads CSMSSGALYGYTF. The CDR3, as DNA: TGCAGCATGAGCTCAGGGGCGCTTTATGGCTACACCTTC. Full variable domain (remainder filled in from reference TRBV29-1 and TRBJ1-2): SAVISQKPSRDICQRGTSLTIQCQVDSQVTMMFWYRQQPGQSLTLIATANQGSEATYESGFVIDKFPISRPNLTFSTLTVSNMSPEDSSIYLCSMSSGALYGYTFGSGTRLTVV.

In nucleotides, the CDR3 is TGTGCCAGTACCACGGTGAGCTCCTACAATGAGCAGTTCTTC. Protein: CASTTVSSYNEQFF. The rearrangement links TRBV19 to TRBJ2-1; no firm D call. V was pared by 7 bases and J by 0 bases, with 10 bases between. In germline, CDR1 is LNHDA, CDR2 SQIVND (reference sequence). This CDR3 has 14 residues.

V usage is TRBV7-2 and J usage is TRBJ1-1; perhaps TRBD1 as D (5 bases). Trimming took 6 bases from V and 3 from J, leaving 11 bases between them. This CDR3 is 13 amino acids long. Germline values: CDR1 SGHTA, CDR2 FQGNSA. Written as DNA, the CDR3 is TGTGCCAGCAGTTCAGGGAGTGACACTGAAGCTTTCTTT. It codes for CASSSGSDTEAFF.

The V call is TRBV7-2, the J call TRBJ1-5; D remains ambiguous. Germline V gene lookup returns CDR1 SGHTA and CDR2 FQGNSA. The germline V and J ends were trimmed by 4 bases and 1 base, with 8 bases remaining between them. There are 14 residues in the CDR3. The chain's CDR3 is CASSWIRSNQPQHF. The CDR3 nucleotides are TGTGCCAGCAGCTGGATTCGAAGCAATCAGCCCCAGCATTTT.

The rearrangement links TRBV10-3 to TRBJ2-2; D is undetermined. Germline V gene data show CDR1 as ENHRY and CDR2 as SYGVKD. The CDR3 has 17 residues. Trimming took 0 bases from V and 6 from J, leaving 17 bases between them. The CDR3 nucleotides are TGTGCCATCAGTGAGTCCCCCCTAAAGCGAGATGCCGGGGAGCTGTTTTTT. Translated, it gives CAISESPLKRDAGELFF.

This clone was recorded only once. This CDR3 is CASSPLAGGSTDTQYF. The CDR3 nucleotides read TGTGCCAGCTCACCGCTAGCGGGAGGATCCACAGATACGCAGTATTTT. The chain has TRBV18 and TRBJ2-3; 11 nucleotides agree with TRBD2. Germline V lookup: CDR1 KGHSH, CDR2 LQKENI. Trimming at V came to 3 bases and at J to 2 bases, leaving 4 bases not matched to a gene. This CDR3 has 16 amino acids.

The chain combines TRBV4-3 with TRBJ1-1, with unresolved D. The CDR3 length is 13 residues. With 0 bases removed from V and 5 bases from J, the gap between germline ends came to 7 bases. Germline CDR1 LGHNA, CDR2 YSLEER. The CDR3 sequence is CASSQETRTEAFF. In nucleotides, the CDR3 is TGCGCCAGCAGCCAAGAAACGAGAACTGAAGCTTTCTTT.

This clone was found a few times. The chain combines TRBV9 with TRBJ1-1; 9 bases match TRBD1. This CDR3 region has 13 residues. Germline CDR1 reads SGDLS; CDR2 reads YYNGEE. Unmatched junction bases numbered 3, after V lost 4 bases and J lost 5 bases. The DNA for the CDR3 is TGTGCCAGCAGCAGGGACAGGGATACTGAAGCTTTCTTT. Encoded protein: CASSRDRDTEAFF.

V is TRBV5-8 and J is TRBJ2-1; D is unresolved. The length of the CDR3 is 13 residues. Germline V CDR1 and CDR2: SGHTS, YDEGEE. Trimming shortened V by 1 base and J by 10 bases, and 12 bases separated the two germline ends. CDR3 in amino acids: CASSLHLSAEQFF. CDR3 DNA: TGTGCCAGCAGCTTGCACCTTTCCGCGGAGCAGTTCTTC.

The rearrangement uses TRBV5-4 and TRBJ2-7, with 7 positions matching TRBD2. The CDR3 has 15 residues. Per germline, CDR1 SGHNT and CDR2 YYREEE (reference sequence). Unmatched junction bases numbered 6, after V lost 3 bases and J lost 0 bases. Written as DNA, the CDR3 is TGTGCCAGCAGCTGGAAGCGGGACCACTCCTACGAGCAGTACTTC. This codes for CASSWKRDHSYEQYF.

The gene calls are TRBV9 and TRBJ1-1; 7 bases line up with TRBD1. CDR1 and CDR2 (germline): SGDLS, YYNGEE. The CDR3 is 18 amino acids. After removal of 0 bases from V and 0 bases from J, the junction contained 11 bases not matched to a gene. The CDR3 here is CASSVEGGQSYLNTEAFF. The CDR3 region has the DNA TGTGCCAGCAGCGTAGAAGGGGGACAGAGTTACTTGAACACTGAAGCTTTCTTT. Variable domain in full (rest from reference TRBV9 and TRBJ1-1): DSGVTQTPKHLITATGQRVTLRCSPRSGDLSVYWYQQSLDQGLQFLIQYYNGEERAKGNILERFSAQQFPDLHSELNLSSLELGDSALYFCASSVEGGQSYLNTEAFFGQGTRLTVV.

The V call is TRBV7-3, the J call TRBJ2-1; 12 bases line up with TRBD2. This CDR3 is built from 16 residues. The V gene end was trimmed by 3 bases and the J gene end by 3 bases; junction bases not matched to a gene: 3. The germline V gene encodes CDR1 SGHTA and CDR2 FQGTGA. The CDR3 coding sequence is TGTGCCAGCAGCTTGACTAGCGGGAGCCTCTACAATGAGCAGTTCTTC. Its protein product is CASSLTSGSLYNEQFF.

The chain carries TRBV9 and TRBJ2-3; D tentatively reads TRBD1 or TRBD2 (6 bases each). In germline, CDR1 is SGDLS, CDR2 YYNGEE. Between the trimmed V and J ends, which lost 3 bases and 1 base, there was a span of 24 bases. This CDR3 is 19 amino acids long. CDR3 sequence: CASSGPRTPGAFGTDTQYF. CDR3 bases: TGTGCCAGCAGCGGCCCTCGAACCCCGGGGGCCTTTGGCACAGATACGCAGTATTTT.

The chain recombines TRBV2 with TRBJ1-5; D gene ambiguous. The CDR3 is 14 amino acids. The germline V gene has CDR1 SNHLY and CDR2 FYNNEI. The V gene lost 3 bases and the J gene lost 1 base, with 7 bases spanning the gap. CDR3 nucleotides: TGTGCCAGCAGTGATTCGGACAGCAATCAGCCCCAGCATTTT. Translation gives CASSDSDSNQPQHF.

The chain carries TRBV7-4 and TRBJ1-4, with D unclear. Deletions cut 4 bases from V and 1 base from J, with 10 bases between. Germline CDR1 SGHVT, CDR2 SQSDAQ. The CDR3 length is 15 residues. The CDR3: CASSCLTETNEKLFF. Here the CDR3 DNA reads TGTGCCAGCAGCTGCTTGACGGAAACTAATGAAAAACTGTTTTTT.

The rearrangement links TRBV7-8 to TRBJ2-1; the D gene is possibly TRBD1 (6 bases). The germline CDR1 and CDR2 sequences are SGHVS and FQNEAQ. Trimming left V 2 bases short and J 9 bases short, with 14 bases between. CDR3 size: 14 residues. Here the CDR3 reads CASSLQYRESEQFF. In DNA, the CDR3 is TGTGCCAGCAGCTTACAGTACAGGGAGAGTGAGCAGTTCTTC.

The V call is TRBV18, the J call TRBJ2-5; 7 bases map to TRBD1. The germline CDR1 and CDR2 sequences are KGHSH and LQKENI. The V segment lost 2 bases and the J segment 2 bases; nucleotides outside the gene matches: 5. The CDR3 has 15 residues. DNA of the CDR3: TGTGCCAGCTCACCAACCTCGACAGGGCAAGAGACCCAGTACTTC. It yields the protein CASSPTSTGQETQYF.

V and J are TRBV25-1 and TRBJ1-4; 7 bases are shared with TRBD1. The V gene's germline CDR1 is MGHDK and CDR2 SYGVNS. V lost 4 bases, J lost 8 bases, and 7 bases stayed unmatched. This CDR3 has 14 amino acids. CDR3 loop: CASSAGQMGEKLFF. In nucleotides, the CDR3 is TGTGCCAGCAGTGCGGGACAGATGGGGGAAAAACTGTTTTTT.

The chain is built from TRBV7-2 and TRBJ2-2; D is possibly TRBD2 (6 bases). Trimming pared 5 bases from V and 3 bases from J, leaving 25 bases between. Germline values: CDR1 SGHTA, CDR2 FQGNSA. The CDR3 spans 19 residues. The CDR3 sequence: CASSPTRGSPLGDTGELFF. The CDR3 DNA reads as TGTGCCAGCAGCCCGACGCGGGGTAGCCCATTAGGTGACACCGGGGAGCTGTTTTTT.